The clone carrying this TCR beta chain came up a few times. Antigen: not known. The data belong to a study of T-cell memory formation after mild COVID-19. Study-level background: The TCR clusters were mostly specific to one donor. Whole-study results and caveats: Among clones contracting day 15 to 85, CD4/CD8 was balanced, whereas later expanders leaned CD4+. There was no confirmation that second-wave clones peaking on day 37 were SARS-CoV-2 specific.

Barcoded TCR alpha and TCR beta cDNA libraries with UMIs came from 5'RACE using constant-segment primers. In TCRdb, the 5' RACE reads were re-called with MiXCR into one record per CDR3 protein. The sample lists about 250,000 distinct CDR3 sequences, over 15% occurring once. Sequencing was done on a sample of PBMCs or a T cell subset sorted from them (not recorded which). The TCR sequence derives from an adult woman who had mild COVID-19 (a few samples of this study predate the infection). Cell type and time point are not known.

The CDR3 reads CASSNQGVTNEKLFF. CDR3 DNA: TGCGCCAGCAGCAACCAGGGTGTAACTAATGAAAAACTGTTTTTT. V is TRBV5-1 and J is TRBJ1-4; maybe TRBD1 (5 bases). CDR1 and CDR2 (germline): SGHRS, YFSETQ. The CDR3 contains 15 residues. Trimming removed 4 bases from V and 1 base from J, with 11 bases in between.